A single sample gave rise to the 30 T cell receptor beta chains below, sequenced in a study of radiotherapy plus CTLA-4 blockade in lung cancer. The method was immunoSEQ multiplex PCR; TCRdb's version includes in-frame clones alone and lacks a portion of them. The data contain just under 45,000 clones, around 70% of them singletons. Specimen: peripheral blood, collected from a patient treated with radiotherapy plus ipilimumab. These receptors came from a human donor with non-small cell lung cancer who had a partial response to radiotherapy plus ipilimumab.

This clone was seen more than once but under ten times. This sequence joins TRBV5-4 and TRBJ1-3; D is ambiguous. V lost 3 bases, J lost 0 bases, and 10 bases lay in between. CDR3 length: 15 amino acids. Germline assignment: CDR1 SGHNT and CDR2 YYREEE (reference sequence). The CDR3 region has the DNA TGTGCCAGCAGCTCCAGGTCCGACTCTGGAAACACCATATATTTT. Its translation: CASSSRSDSGNTIYF.

The CDR3 reads CASSLIRTGMGKDTEAFF. CDR3 nucleotides: TGTGCCAGCAGCTTGATCCGGACAGGGATGGGGAAGGACACTGAAGCTTTCTTT. This chain links TRBV7-9 with TRBJ1-1, with 8 bases fitting TRBD1. Germline-derived CDR1 and CDR2 are SEHNR and FQNEAQ (reference sequence). This CDR3 is 18 amino acids long. J was trimmed by 3 bases and V by 3 bases; bases with no gene match: 15.

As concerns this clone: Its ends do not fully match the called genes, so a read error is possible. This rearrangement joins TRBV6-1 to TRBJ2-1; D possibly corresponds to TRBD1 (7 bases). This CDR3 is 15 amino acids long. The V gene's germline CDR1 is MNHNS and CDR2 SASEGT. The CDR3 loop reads CTSSERQGGRNEQFF. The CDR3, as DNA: TGTACCAGCAGTGAAAGGCAGGGGGGTCGGAATGAGCAGTTCTTC.

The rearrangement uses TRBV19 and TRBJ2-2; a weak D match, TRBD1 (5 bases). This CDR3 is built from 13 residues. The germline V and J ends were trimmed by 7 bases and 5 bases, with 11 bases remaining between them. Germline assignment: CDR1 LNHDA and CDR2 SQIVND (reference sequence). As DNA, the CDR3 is TGTGCCAGTAAATTGGCAGGGACCGGGGAGCTGTTTTTT. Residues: CASKLAGTGELFF.

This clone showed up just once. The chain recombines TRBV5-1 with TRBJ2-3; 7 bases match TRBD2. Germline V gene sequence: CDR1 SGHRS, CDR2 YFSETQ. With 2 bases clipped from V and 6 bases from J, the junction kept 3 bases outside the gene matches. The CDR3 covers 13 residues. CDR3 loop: CASSFGGFDTQYF. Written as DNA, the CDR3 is TGCGCCAGCAGCTTCGGGGGGTTTGATACGCAGTATTTT.

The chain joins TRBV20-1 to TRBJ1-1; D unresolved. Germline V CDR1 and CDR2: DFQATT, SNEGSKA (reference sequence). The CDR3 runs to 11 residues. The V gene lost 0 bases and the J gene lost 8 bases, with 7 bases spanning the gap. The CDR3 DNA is TGCAGTGCTAGAGACTCGACAGAAGCTTTCTTT. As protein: CSARDSTEAFF.

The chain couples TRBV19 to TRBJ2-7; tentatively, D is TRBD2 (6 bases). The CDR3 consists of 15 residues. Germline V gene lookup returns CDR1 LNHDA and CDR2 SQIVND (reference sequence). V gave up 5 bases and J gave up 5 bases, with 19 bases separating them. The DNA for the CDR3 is TGTGCCAGTAGTCCCAGCGGGTCAGATTTCGACGAGCAGTACTTC. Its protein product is CASSPSGSDFDEQYF.

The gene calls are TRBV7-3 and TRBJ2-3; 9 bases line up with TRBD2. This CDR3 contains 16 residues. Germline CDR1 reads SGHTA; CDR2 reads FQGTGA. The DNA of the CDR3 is TGTGCAGTCAGTGGCAGACTAGCGGATTACACAGATACGCAGTATTTT. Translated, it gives CAVSGRLADYTDTQYF.

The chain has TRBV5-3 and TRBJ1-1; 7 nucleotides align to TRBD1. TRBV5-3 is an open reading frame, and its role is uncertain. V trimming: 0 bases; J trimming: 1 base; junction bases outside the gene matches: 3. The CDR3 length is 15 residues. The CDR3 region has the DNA TGTGCCAGAAGCTTGGGAGGGACAGAGAACACTGAAGCTTTCTTT. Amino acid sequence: CARSLGGTENTEAFF.

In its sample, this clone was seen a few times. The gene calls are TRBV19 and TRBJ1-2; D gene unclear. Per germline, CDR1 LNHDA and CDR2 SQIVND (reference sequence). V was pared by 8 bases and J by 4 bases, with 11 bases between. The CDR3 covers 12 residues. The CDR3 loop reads CASYAGIYGYTF. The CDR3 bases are TGTGCCAGTTACGCGGGAATCTATGGCTACACCTTC. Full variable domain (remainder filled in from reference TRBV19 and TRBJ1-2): DGGITQSPKYLFRKEGQNVTLSCEQNLNHDAMYWYRQDPGQGLRLIYYSQIVNDFQKGDIAEGYSVSREKKESFPLTVTSAQKNPTAFYLCASYAGIYGYTFGSGTRLTVV.

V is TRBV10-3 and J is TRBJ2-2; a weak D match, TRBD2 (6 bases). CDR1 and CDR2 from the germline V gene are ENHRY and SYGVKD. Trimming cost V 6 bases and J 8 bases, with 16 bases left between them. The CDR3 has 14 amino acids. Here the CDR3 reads CAIREGSQRGELFF. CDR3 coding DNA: TGTGCCATCAGGGAGGGATCGCAGCGGGGGGAGCTGTTTTTT.

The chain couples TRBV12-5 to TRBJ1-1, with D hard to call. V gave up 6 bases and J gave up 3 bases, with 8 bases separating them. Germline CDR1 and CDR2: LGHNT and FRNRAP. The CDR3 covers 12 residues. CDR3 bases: TGTGCTAGTGGAATCTCGGACACTGAAGCTTTCTTT. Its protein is CASGISDTEAFF.

The CDR3 region has the DNA TGTGCCAGCAGCTTAGCCGTGGGGGCAGGGTACGAGCAGTACTTC. This gives the protein CASSLAVGAGYEQYF. The chain joins TRBV7-6 to TRBJ2-7; the D gene is possibly TRBD1 (6 bases). V dropped 0 bases and J dropped 4 bases, with 13 bases sitting between them. The CDR3 has 15 amino acids. The germline CDR1 and CDR2 sequences are SGHVS and FNYEAQ. The full variable domain, in which reference TRBV7-6 and TRBJ2-7 provide the parts outside the CDR3, is GAGVSQSPRYKVTKRGQDVALRCDPISGHVSLYWYRQALGQGPEFLTYFNYEAQQDKSGLPNDRFSAERPEGSISTLTIQRTEQRDSAMYRCASSLAVGAGYEQYFGPGTRLTVT.

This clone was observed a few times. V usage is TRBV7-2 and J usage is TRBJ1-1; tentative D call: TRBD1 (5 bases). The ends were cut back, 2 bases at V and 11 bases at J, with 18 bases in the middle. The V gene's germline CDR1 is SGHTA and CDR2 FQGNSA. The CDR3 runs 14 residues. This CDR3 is CASSLMGGDRGAFF. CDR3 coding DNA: TGTGCCAGCAGCTTAATGGGGGGGGATAGAGGGGCTTTCTTT.

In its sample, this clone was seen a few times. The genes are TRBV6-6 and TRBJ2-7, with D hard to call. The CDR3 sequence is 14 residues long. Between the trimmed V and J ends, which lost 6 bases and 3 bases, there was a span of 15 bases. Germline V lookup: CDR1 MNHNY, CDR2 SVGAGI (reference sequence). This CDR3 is CASRSPLSSYEQYF. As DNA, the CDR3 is TGTGCCAGCAGAAGTCCTCTATCTAGCTACGAGCAGTACTTC.

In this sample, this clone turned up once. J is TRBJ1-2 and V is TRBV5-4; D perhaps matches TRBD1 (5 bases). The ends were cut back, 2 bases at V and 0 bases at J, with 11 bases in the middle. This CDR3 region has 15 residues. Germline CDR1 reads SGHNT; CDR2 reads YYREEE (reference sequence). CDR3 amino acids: CASSFGGTPNYGYTF. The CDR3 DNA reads TGTGCCAGCAGCTTTGGGGGGACCCCTAACTATGGCTACACCTTC. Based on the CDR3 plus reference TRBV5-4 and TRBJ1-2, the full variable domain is ETGVTQSPTHLIKTRGQQVTLRCSSQSGHNTVSWYQQALGQGPQFIFQYYREEENGRGNFPPRFSGLQFPNYSSELNVNALELDDSALYLCASSFGGTPNYGYTFGSGTRLTVV.

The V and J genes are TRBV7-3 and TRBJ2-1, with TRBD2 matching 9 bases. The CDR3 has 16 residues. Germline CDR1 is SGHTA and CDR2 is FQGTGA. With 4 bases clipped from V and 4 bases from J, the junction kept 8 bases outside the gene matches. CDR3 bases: TGTGCCAGCAGCTCTACCACGGCGGGAGGGTACAATGAGCAGTTCTTC. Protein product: CASSSTTAGGYNEQFF.

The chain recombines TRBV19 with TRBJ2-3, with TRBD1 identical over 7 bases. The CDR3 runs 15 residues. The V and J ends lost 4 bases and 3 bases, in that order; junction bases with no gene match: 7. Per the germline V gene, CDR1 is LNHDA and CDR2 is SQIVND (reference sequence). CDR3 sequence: CASSTGQAVTDTQYF. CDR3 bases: TGTGCCAGTAGTACCGGACAGGCGGTGACAGATACGCAGTATTTT. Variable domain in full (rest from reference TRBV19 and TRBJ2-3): DGGITQSPKYLFRKEGQNVTLSCEQNLNHDAMYWYRQDPGQGLRLIYYSQIVNDFQKGDIAEGYSVSREKKESFPLTVTSAQKNPTAFYLCASSTGQAVTDTQYFGPGTRLTVL.

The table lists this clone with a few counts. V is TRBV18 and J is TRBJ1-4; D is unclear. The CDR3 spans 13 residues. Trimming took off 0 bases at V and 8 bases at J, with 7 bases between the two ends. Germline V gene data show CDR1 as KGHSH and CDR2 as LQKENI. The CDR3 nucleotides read TGTGCCAGCTCACCACCCGCCGGGGAAAAACTGTTTTTT. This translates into CASSPPAGEKLFF.

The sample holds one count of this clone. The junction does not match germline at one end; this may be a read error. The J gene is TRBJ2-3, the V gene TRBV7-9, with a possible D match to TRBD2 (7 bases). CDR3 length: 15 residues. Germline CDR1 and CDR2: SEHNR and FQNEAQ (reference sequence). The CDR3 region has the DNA TGCGCCAGCAGCTCCAGAGGGGGGGGCACAGATACGCAGTATTTT. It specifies CASSSRGGGTDTQYF.

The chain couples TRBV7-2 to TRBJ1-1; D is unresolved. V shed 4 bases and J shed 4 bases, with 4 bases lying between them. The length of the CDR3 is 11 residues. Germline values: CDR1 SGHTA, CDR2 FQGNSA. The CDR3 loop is CASSYITEAFF. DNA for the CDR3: TGTGCCAGCAGCTATATCACTGAAGCTTTCTTT.

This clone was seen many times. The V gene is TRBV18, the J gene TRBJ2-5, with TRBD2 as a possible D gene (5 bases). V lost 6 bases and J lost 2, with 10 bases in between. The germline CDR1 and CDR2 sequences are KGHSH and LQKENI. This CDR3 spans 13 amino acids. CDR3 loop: CASSQDLQETQYF. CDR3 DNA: TGTGCCAGCTCCCAGGACTTACAAGAGACCCAGTACTTC.

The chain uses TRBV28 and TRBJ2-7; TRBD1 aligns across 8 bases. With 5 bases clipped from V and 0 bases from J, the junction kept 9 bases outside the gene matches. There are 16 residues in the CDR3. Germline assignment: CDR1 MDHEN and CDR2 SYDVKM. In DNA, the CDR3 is TGTGCCAGCAGTGGTATGACAGGGGCGCACTCCTACGAGCAGTACTTC. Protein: CASSGMTGAHSYEQYF. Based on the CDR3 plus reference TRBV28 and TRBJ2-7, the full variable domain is DVKVTQSSRYLVKRTGEKVFLECVQDMDHENMFWYRQDPGLGLRLIYFSYDVKMKEKGDIPEGYSVSREKKERFSLILESASTNQTSMYLCASSGMTGAHSYEQYFGPGTRLTVT.

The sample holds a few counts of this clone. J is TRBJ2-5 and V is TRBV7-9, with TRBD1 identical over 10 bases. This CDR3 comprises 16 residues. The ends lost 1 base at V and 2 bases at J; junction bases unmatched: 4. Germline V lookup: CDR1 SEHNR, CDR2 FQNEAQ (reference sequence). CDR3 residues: CASSLVGQGLQETQYF. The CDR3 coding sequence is TGTGCCAGCAGCTTAGTGGGACAGGGGCTTCAAGAGACCCAGTACTTC.

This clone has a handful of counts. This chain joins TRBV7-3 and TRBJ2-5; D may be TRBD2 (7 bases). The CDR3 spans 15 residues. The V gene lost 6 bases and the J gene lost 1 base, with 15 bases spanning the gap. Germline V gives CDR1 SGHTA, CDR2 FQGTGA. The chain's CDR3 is CASSRDGGPQETQYF. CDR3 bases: TGTGCCAGCAGTCGGGACGGGGGGCCCCAAGAGACCCAGTACTTC.

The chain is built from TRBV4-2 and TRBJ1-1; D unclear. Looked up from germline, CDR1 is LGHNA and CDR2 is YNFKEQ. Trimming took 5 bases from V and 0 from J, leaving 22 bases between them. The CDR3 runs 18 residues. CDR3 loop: CASSLPRTGNPLNTEAFF. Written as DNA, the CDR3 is TGTGCCAGCAGCTTGCCCCGGACGGGAAATCCATTGAACACTGAAGCTTTCTTT.

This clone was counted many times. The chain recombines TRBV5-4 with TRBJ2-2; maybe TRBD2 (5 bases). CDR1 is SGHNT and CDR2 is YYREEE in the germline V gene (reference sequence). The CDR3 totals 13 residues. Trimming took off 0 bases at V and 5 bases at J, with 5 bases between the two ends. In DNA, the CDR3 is TGTGCCAGCAGCTTGGTAGCGACCGGGGAGCTGTTTTTT. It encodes CASSLVATGELFF.

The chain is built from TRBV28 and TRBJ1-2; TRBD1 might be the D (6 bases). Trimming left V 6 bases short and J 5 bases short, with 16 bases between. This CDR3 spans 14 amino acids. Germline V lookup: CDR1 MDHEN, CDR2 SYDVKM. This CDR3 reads CASRRTVELYGYTF. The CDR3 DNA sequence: TGTGCCAGCAGACGGACAGTGGAGCTGTATGGCTACACCTTC.

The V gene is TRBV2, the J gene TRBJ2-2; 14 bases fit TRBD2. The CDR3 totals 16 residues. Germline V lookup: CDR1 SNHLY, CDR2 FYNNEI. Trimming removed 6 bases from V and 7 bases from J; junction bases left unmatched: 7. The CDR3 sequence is CASRERLAGGGGELFF. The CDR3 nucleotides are TGTGCCAGCAGGGAGAGACTAGCGGGAGGGGGCGGGGAGCTGTTTTTT.

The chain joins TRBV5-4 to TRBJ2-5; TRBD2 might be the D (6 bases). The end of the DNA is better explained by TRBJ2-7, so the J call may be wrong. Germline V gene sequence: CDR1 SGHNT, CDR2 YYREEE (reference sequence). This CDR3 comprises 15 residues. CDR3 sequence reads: CASSSRLVATHEQYF. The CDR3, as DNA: TGTGCCAGCAGCTCGAGACTAGTTGCGACCCACGAGCAGTACTTC.